These 7 T cell receptor beta chains came from one sample sequenced in a study of T cells in localized non-small cell lung cancer. The table came from immunoSEQ multiplex PCR; TCRdb's copy has only in-frame clones and leaves some out. Found here are approximately 83,000 clones, roughly 93% of them singletons; the top ten hold about 4%. The sample here was PBMCs, taken before any cancer treatment. All receptors come from a woman aged 35 to 70 with stage II squamous cell lung carcinoma.

The chain carries TRBV7-7 and TRBJ2-5; D gene uncertain. This CDR3 spans 11 amino acids. Germline CDR1 is SSHAT and CDR2 is FNYEAQ (reference sequence). The V end lost 4 bases, the J end lost 5 bases, and 5 bases lay between the germline ends. The CDR3 coding sequence is TGTGCCAGCAGCTCGATGGAGACCCAGTACTTC. It specifies CASSSMETQYF.

The V call is TRBV29-1, the J call TRBJ2-1; D not resolved. The CDR3 is 11 residues long. V was pared by 6 bases and J by 10 bases, with 13 bases between. Germline V CDR1 and CDR2: SQVTM, ANQGSEA. CDR3 DNA: TGCAGCGTCCCTGACTTAACCGAGCAGTTCTTC. This gives the protein CSVPDLTEQFF.

The rearrangement links TRBV7-8 to TRBJ2-2, with no clear D. The CDR3 consists of 14 residues. CDR1 is SGHVS, CDR2 FQNEAQ, per germline. V shed 3 bases and J shed 4 bases, with 9 bases lying between them. The CDR3 here is CASSLGSFTGELFF. CDR3 in DNA: TGTGCCAGCAGCTTGGGTAGCTTCACCGGGGAGCTGTTTTTT. The entire variable domain, with the rest obtained from reference TRBV7-8 and TRBJ2-2, is as follows: GAGVSQSPRYKVAKRGQDVALRCDPISGHVSLFWYQQALGQGPEFLTYFQNEAQLDKSGLPSDRFFAERPEGSVSTLKIQRTQQEDSAVYLCASSLGSFTGELFFGEGSRLTVL.

The J gene is TRBJ2-7, the V gene TRBV2, with 9 bases aligning to TRBD2. There are 15 residues in the CDR3. Germline CDR1 reads SNHLY; CDR2 reads FYNNEI. V trimming: 3 bases; J trimming: 1 base; junction bases outside the gene matches: 4. In DNA form, the CDR3 reads TGTGCCAGCAGTGAGCCTAGCGGGACGTCCTACGAGCAGTACTTC. Protein product: CASSEPSGTSYEQYF.

The genes are TRBV30 and TRBJ2-2; tentatively, D is TRBD1 (6 bases). V lost 2 bases to trimming and J lost 4 bases, with 11 bases between them. Germline V gene lookup returns CDR1 GTSNPN and CDR2 SVGIG (reference sequence). This CDR3 is built from 14 residues. DNA for the CDR3: TGTGCCTGGAGTAGGGCAGGGGTCACCGGGGAGCTGTTTTTT. This gives the protein CAWSRAGVTGELFF.

This chain links TRBV5-4 with TRBJ2-7; TRBD1 might be the D (6 bases). The CDR3 length is 15 residues. Germline V gene sequence: CDR1 SGHNT, CDR2 YYREEE (reference sequence). The ends were cut back, 3 bases at V and 2 bases at J, with 15 bases in the middle. The CDR3 spells CASSSPQGTPYEQYF. The CDR3, as DNA: TGTGCCAGCAGCTCCCCACAGGGTACCCCCTACGAGCAGTACTTC.

The rearrangement links TRBV30 to TRBJ1-6; D is unresolved. Germline V gives CDR1 GTSNPN, CDR2 SVGIG (reference sequence). The CDR3 consists of 14 residues. Trimming removed 2 bases from V and 7 bases from J, with 12 bases in between. CDR3 residues: CAWSRPVWNSPLHF. The CDR3 DNA is TGTGCCTGGAGTCGCCCAGTCTGGAATTCACCCCTCCACTTT.